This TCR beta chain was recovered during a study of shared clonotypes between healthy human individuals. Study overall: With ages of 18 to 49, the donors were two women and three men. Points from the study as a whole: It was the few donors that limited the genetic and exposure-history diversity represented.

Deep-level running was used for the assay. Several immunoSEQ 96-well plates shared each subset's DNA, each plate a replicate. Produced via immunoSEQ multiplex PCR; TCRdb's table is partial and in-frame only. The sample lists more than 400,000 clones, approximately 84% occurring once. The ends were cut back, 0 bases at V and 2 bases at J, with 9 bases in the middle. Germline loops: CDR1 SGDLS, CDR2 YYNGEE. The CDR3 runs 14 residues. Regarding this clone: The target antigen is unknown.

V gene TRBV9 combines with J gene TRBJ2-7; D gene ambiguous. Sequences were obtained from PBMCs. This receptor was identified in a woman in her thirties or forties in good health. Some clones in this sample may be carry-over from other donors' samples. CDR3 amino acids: CASSVDWEPYEQYF. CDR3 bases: TGTGCCAGCAGCGTAGACTGGGAACCCTACGAGCAGTACTTC.